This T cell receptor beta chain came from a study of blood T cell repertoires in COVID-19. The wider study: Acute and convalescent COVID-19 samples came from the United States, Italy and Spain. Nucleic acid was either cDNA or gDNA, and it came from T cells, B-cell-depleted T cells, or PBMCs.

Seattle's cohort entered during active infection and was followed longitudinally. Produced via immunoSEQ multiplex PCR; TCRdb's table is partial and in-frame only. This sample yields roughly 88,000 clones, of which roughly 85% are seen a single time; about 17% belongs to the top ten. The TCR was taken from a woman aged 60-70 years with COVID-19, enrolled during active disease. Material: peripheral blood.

The CDR3 region has the DNA TGTGCCAGCAGGTTCGGGTCCGGTACGCAGTATTTT. Translation gives CASRFGSGTQYF. The chain uses TRBV7-2 and TRBJ2-3, with D unresolved. Germline V gives CDR1 SGHTA, CDR2 FQGNSA. The CDR3 is made up of 12 amino acids. Trimming shortened V by 6 bases and J by 8 bases, and 12 bases separated the two germline ends.